These T cell receptor beta chains were read from a single sample in a study of cytomegalovirus exposure and HLA in healthy donors. TCRdb's copy holds only in-frame clones and misses some; the assay was immunoSEQ multiplex PCR. The sample contains about 140,000 clones, 70% to 85% of which appear only once. The sequenced material came from PBMCs. All receptors come from a woman aged 55-70 years in good health and CMV-seropositive. Both conserved end residues are part of each CDR3.

V: TRBV7-3
CDR3: CASSSSSGSSYNEQFF

V: TRBV5-4
CDR3: CASSFSGNYGYTF

V: TRBV7-3
CDR3: CASSITGTGRINEQFF

V: TRBV5-8
CDR3: CASSWSTGGRQPQHF

V: TRBV27
CDR3: CASGIAPPGTSGRSKETQYF

V: TRBV18
CDR3: CASSPGEAGVPSPTDTQYF

V: TRBV2
CDR3: CASRLGQRISNQPQHF

V: TRBV5-6
CDR3: CASSSTGYEKLFF

V: TRBV10-3
CDR3: CGTGTDNNEQFF

V: TRBV27
CDR3: CASRARGGRGLEQFF

V: TRBV5-4
CDR3: CASSISGREETQYF

V: TRBV7-2
CDR3: CASSLVVASSYEQYF

V: TRBV5-1
CDR3: CASSLGGGYEQYF

V: TRBV30
CDR3: CAWTDQETQYF

V: TRBV13
CDR3: CASSVRTYNEQFF

V: TRBV11-3
CDR3: CASSLVGTGGEQYF

V: TRBV27
CDR3: CASSSGAQPQHF

V: TRBV9
CDR3: CASSVAHTGTKNIQYF

V: TRBV6-1
CDR3: CASSAFGEGQPQHF

V: TRBV5-4
CDR3: CASSPGGEKLFF

V: TRBV5-1
CDR3: CASSLDGTGGNYGYTF

V: TRBV19
CDR3: CASSIIAGLGDEQYF

V: TRBV11-2
CDR3: CASSQGVETQYF

V: TRBV27
CDR3: CASSGSLGGRGGDTQYF

V: TRBV5-8
CDR3: CASRGQVEAFF

V: TRBV6-1
CDR3: CASHRAGRTDTQYF

V: TRBV28
CDR3: CASSLQTVAFNQPQHF

V: TRBV7-2
CDR3: CASSPISGRAAYEQYF

V: TRBV20-1
CDR3: CSPEGLDEQFF

V: TRBV28
CDR3: CASSPGIWIDTIYF

V: TRBV10-3
CDR3: CAIGQGRELFF

V: TRBV7-2
CDR3: CASSPSGSDTQYF

V: TRBV28
CDR3: CASRGQAYGYTF

V: TRBV18
CDR3: CASSPLGTSGSEQYF

V: TRBV7-9
CDR3: CASDRFQEMAFF

V: TRBV5-1
CDR3: CASSPVATYEQYF

V: TRBV28
CDR3: CASRGGGAMVHTDTQYF

V: TRBV6-5
CDR3: CASSYKGDGYTF

V: TRBV5-6
CDR3: CASSFLRVEKTQYF

V: TRBV19
CDR3: CASSIAGLGYNEQFF

V: TRBV28
CDR3: CASSAFQGNSNQPQHF

V: TRBV6-1
CDR3: CASIQTGLNTEAFF

V: TRBV6-1
CDR3: CASSKGWGGSTEQYF

V: TRBV29-1
CDR3: CSVDAGVYTDTQYF

V: TRBV30
CDR3: CAWRRATDNSPLHF

V: TRBV7-9
CDR3: CASSLSWFSAQETQYF

V: TRBV28
CDR3: CASSLLRQGTEAFF

V: TRBV9
CDR3: CASSLGLAGVEQYF

V: TRBV28
CDR3: CATWLGREGEQYF

V: TRBV19
CDR3: CASSMVDNNQPQHF

V: TRBV7-2
CDR3: CASSLGTPGRPQHF

V: TRBV5-1
CDR3: CASSLGEVGTDTQYF